The present entry profiles one T cell receptor beta chain with its context. Its antigen is unknown. The entry originates in a study of radiation and T cells in renal cell carcinoma. The overall study: Nephrectomy followed 15 Gy stereotactic body radiation by 4 weeks.

Noted time point: blood 2 weeks post-SBRT. Treatment here: 15 Gy SBRT to primary tumor, nephrectomy 4 weeks later. TCRdb keeps only in-frame clones here, not all; method: immunoSEQ multiplex PCR. The table has around 130,000 clones, more than 75% seen once; the top ten hold more than 5%. Study conclusions and caveats: Top tumor clonotypes rose in blood 2 weeks post-radiation, then contracted.

The germline V gene encodes CDR1 MDHEN and CDR2 SYDVKM. This CDR3 contains 14 residues. Trimming took 3 bases from V and 3 from J, leaving 9 bases between them. The rearrangement uses TRBV28 and TRBJ1-5; D unclear. The material sequenced was blood, taken from a patient whose treatment included radiotherapy and nephrectomy. The TCR originated in a woman in her 70s with renal cell carcinoma. In DNA form, the CDR3 reads TGTGCCAGCAGTTTCCGAATTTCCAATCAGCCCCAGCATTTT. This translates into CASSFRISNQPQHF.